This TCR beta chain comes out of a study of beta chain features in type 1 diabetes. For the study at large: The examined sorted cells totaled 85 million to 120 million across samples.

Since all of the isolated RNA was reverse transcribed, expressed TCRB transcripts were what got sequenced. TCRdb's copy holds only in-frame clones and misses some; the assay was immunoSEQ multiplex PCR. The sample lists 350,000 to 450,000 clones; approximately 13% were seen once. CDR3 length equals 14 residues. V lost 6 bases to trimming and J lost 7 bases; unmatched junction nucleotides: 6. Germline lookup yields CDR1 LNHDA and CDR2 SQIVND (reference sequence). The chain couples TRBV19 to TRBJ1-6; 7 bases align to TRBD1. This TCR derives from a young man in good health. Sequenced: naive CD4+ T cells from blood. The CDR3 nucleotides are TGTGCCAGTAGCGATCGACAGGGCAATTCACCCCTCCACTTT. This translates into CASSDRQGNSPLHF.